The 6 T cell receptor beta chains given below trace back to one sample, sequenced in a study of blood T cell repertoires in COVID-19. Produced via immunoSEQ multiplex PCR; TCRdb's table is partial and in-frame only. The table shows about 210,000 clones, with 84% occurring only once. The sequencing input was peripheral blood. The receptors stem from a woman aged 50 to 60 with active or convalescent COVID-19.

V gene TRBV10-3 combines with J gene TRBJ2-7; 12 bases map to TRBD2. After removal of 2 bases from V and 4 bases from J, the junction contained 0 bases not matched to a gene. Germline-derived CDR1 and CDR2 are ENHRY and SYGVKD. This CDR3 is built from 14 residues. The CDR3 here is CAISEGLAGYEQYV. The CDR3 nucleotides are TGTGCCATCAGTGAGGGACTAGCGGGGTACGAGCAGTACGTC.

The chain is built from TRBV19 and TRBJ1-4; D ambiguous. This CDR3 is built from 15 residues. Germline assignment: CDR1 LNHDA and CDR2 SQIVND (reference sequence). V shed 4 bases and J shed 7 bases, with 16 bases lying between them. The CDR3 DNA follows: TGTGCCAGTAGTAACCCACTAACGGCCGTTGAAAAACTGTTTTTT. It codes for CASSNPLTAVEKLFF.

This clone was counted only a few times. The chain is built from TRBV27 and TRBJ2-3, with D uncertain. Trimming took off 5 bases at V and 0 bases at J, with 3 bases between the two ends. Looked up from germline, CDR1 is MNHEY and CDR2 is SMNVEV (reference sequence). This CDR3 is 12 amino acids long. The CDR3 DNA sequence: TGTGCCAGCAGTCCAAGCACAGATACGCAGTATTTT. It is translated as CASSPSTDTQYF.

The V call is TRBV5-5, the J call TRBJ1-2; the D gene is possibly TRBD1 (5 bases). The germline CDR1 and CDR2 sequences are SGHKS and YYEKEE (reference sequence). V lost 4 bases and J lost 8, with 15 bases in between. The CDR3 is 13 residues long. The CDR3 protein is CASSREGLGGYTF. Written as DNA, the CDR3 is TGTGCCAGCAGCCGGGAGGGGCTGGGCGGCTACACCTTC.

The chain carries TRBV5-1 and TRBJ1-2; D ambiguous. CDR3 length: 14 residues. In germline, CDR1 is SGHRS, CDR2 YFSETQ. The ends were cut back, 4 bases at V and 5 bases at J, with 15 bases in the middle. CDR3: CASSPGGLPYGYTF. As DNA, the CDR3 is TGCGCCAGCAGCCCCGGAGGGCTCCCTTATGGCTACACCTTC.

The CDR3 is CASSEVRGAPRNEQFF. The CDR3 coding sequence is TGTGCCAGCAGTGAAGTTCGGGGGGCGCCTCGTAATGAGCAGTTCTTC. The chain combines TRBV6-1 with TRBJ2-1; a weak D match, TRBD2 (7 bases). The CDR3 totals 16 residues. CDR1 MNHNS and CDR2 SASEGT come from the germline V gene. V lost 1 base to trimming and J lost 7 bases, with 17 bases between them.